Included here is one TCR beta chain sequence, with context. Its antigen is still unknown. The sample is drawn from a study of T-cell memory formation after mild COVID-19. Findings and caveats of the study: Contracting CD4+ clones sat mainly in CM and EM; CD8+ in EMRA. Pre-infection memory showed some responding clones, and this suggested that cross-reactive memory joined. CD4/CD8 balance held among clones contracting day 15 to 85, and later expanders leaned CD4+.

TCR alpha and TCR beta cDNA libraries with sample barcodes and UMIs came from 5'RACE using constant-segment primers. MiXCR was run by TCRdb on the 5' RACE reads, yielding one entry per CDR3 protein. The sample includes roughly 380,000 distinct CDR3 sequences, approximately 29% of them seen just once. The CDR3 is 14 amino acids. From germline, CDR1 is LGHNA and CDR2 YNFKEQ. Between the trimmed V and J ends, which lost 1 base and 9 bases, there was a span of 13 bases. Sequenced: PBMCs or a T cell subset sorted from them (not recorded which). This clonotype was obtained from an adult woman who had mild COVID-19 (a few samples of this study predate the infection). Cell type and time point are not known. The chain uses TRBV4-2 and TRBJ2-1; D possibly corresponds to TRBD2 (5 bases). CDR3 DNA sequence: TGTGCCAGCAGCCAAGTAGATCTAGCCGGTGAGCAGTTCTTC. Its protein is CASSQVDLAGEQFF.